One and the same sample provided the 21 T cell receptor beta chains below, sequenced in a study of response to subunit inactivated influenza vaccine (dated by TCRdb to the late 2010s). The meaning of the sample's time point label: approximately 45 days after influenza vaccine administration. Libraries were constructed by RT-PCR. Sequencing was carried out with an Illumina HiSeq 2500. TCRdb trimmed the raw reads at Q25, called clones with MiXCR and kept productive beta chains. Every distinct CDR3 protein forms one entry, paired with its most common genes and DNA. The sample includes fewer than 650,000 distinct CDR3 sequences, with over 10% observed a single time. Over 10% of the sample comes from the top ten. Source: PBMCs from blood, taken roughly 45 days after vaccination. The source of these receptors is a man aged 50-60 years who received an inactivated influenza vaccine. Donor details come from another sample of the same person, matched by shared clones.

The rearrangement links TRBV12-3 or TRBV12-4 to TRBJ2-3; D remains ambiguous. The CDR3 extends over 13 amino acids. Trimming removed 2 bases from V and 4 bases from J, with 7 bases in between. CDR3 nucleotides: TGTGCCAGCAGTTTATGGAACTCAGATACGCAGTATTTT. Translating gives CASSLWNSDTQYF.

This clonotype was counted many times. The V gene is TRBV5-1, the J gene TRBJ2-6; no clear D. Germline V lookup: CDR1 SGHRS, CDR2 YFSETQ. Trimming shortened V by 4 bases and J by 0 bases, and 8 bases separated the two germline ends. The CDR3 totals 15 residues. CDR3 region: CASSTTASGANVLTF. CDR3 DNA sequence: TGCGCCAGCAGCACAACAGCCTCTGGGGCCAACGTCCTGACTTTC.

This CDR3 is CASSDQTSLNEQFF. The CDR3 coding sequence is TGTGCCAGCAGCGACCAGACTAGCCTGAATGAGCAGTTCTTC. The rearrangement links TRBV5-6 to TRBJ2-1; 7 nucleotides line up with TRBD2. J gave up 7 bases and V 4 bases, and 8 bases lay outside the gene matches. The CDR3 runs 14 residues. Germline loops: CDR1 SGHDT, CDR2 YYEEEE.

There are a few counts of this clonotype. J is TRBJ2-1 and V is TRBV20-1, with 12 bases lining up with TRBD2. J lost 0 bases, V lost 6 bases, and 3 bases had no gene match. This CDR3 is 15 amino acids long. Germline V gene data show CDR1 as DFQATT and CDR2 as SNEGSKA (reference sequence). The CDR3 DNA reads TGCAGTGCCCCGACTAGCGGGAGCTCCTACAATGAGCAGTTCTTC. The encoded protein is CSAPTSGSSYNEQFF.

The rearrangement uses TRBV15 and TRBJ2-7; perhaps TRBD1 as D (7 bases). The V and J ends lost 1 base and 6 bases respectively, with 10 bases between them. This CDR3 has 13 residues. Germline CDR1 reads LNHNV; CDR2 reads YYDKDF (reference sequence). CDR3 sequence (DNA): TGTGCCACCAGCAGAGGACAGGGAGGCGAGCAGTACTTC. Its protein product is CATSRGQGGEQYF.

This clonotype appeared many times. The chain employs TRBV7-2 and TRBJ2-2; 8 positions agree with TRBD1. The CDR3 consists of 16 residues. Germline assignment: CDR1 SGHTA and CDR2 FQGNSA. The V and J ends lost 0 bases and 7 bases, in that order; junction bases with no gene match: 7. CDR3 nucleotide sequence: TGTGCCAGCAGCTTAGCGACGGACAGGGTCCACGGGGAGCTGTTTTTT. Protein product: CASSLATDRVHGELFF.

This clonotype was counted ten times or more. This chain joins TRBV7-2 and TRBJ2-3, with no clear D. Per germline, CDR1 SGHTA and CDR2 FQGNSA. CDR3 length equals 14 residues. Trimming took 5 bases from V and 4 from J, leaving 13 bases between them. In nucleotides, the CDR3 is TGTGCCAGCAGCCCCGACGCCCCGCCAGATACGCAGTATTTT. Translation: CASSPDAPPDTQYF.

This chain joins TRBV18 and TRBJ1-1; unclear D gene. Germline V CDR1 and CDR2: KGHSH, LQKENI. V was pared by 1 base and J by 5 bases, with 8 bases between. The CDR3 extends over 13 amino acids. CDR3 in DNA: TGTGCCAGCTCACCACAGGGTAGGACTGAAGCTTTCTTT. Protein: CASSPQGRTEAFF.

This clonotype occurred many times. The chain joins TRBV12-3 or TRBV12-4 to TRBJ2-7, with TRBD1 matching 11 bases. V shed 6 bases and J 7 bases; nucleotides not matched to a gene: 8. There are 14 residues in the CDR3. The CDR3 nucleotides are TGTGCCAGCAGCCCCGGACAGGGGGCGGGGGAGCAGTACTTC. Residues: CASSPGQGAGEQYF.

Many counts were recorded for this clonotype. The V gene is TRBV29-1, the J gene TRBJ2-3, with 8 bases that match TRBD1. J lost 1 base, V lost 4 bases, and 7 bases had no gene match. The CDR3 loop spans 15 amino acids. Looked up from germline, CDR1 is SQVTM and CDR2 is ANQGSEA. CDR3 coding DNA: TGCAGCGTTGTACAGGGGGTTATTGGCACAGATACGCAGTATTTT. The encoded protein is CSVVQGVIGTDTQYF.

Ten or more counts support this clonotype. The V call is TRBV10-3, the J call TRBJ2-7; no definite D call. CDR3 length equals 15 residues. Trimming left V 3 bases short and J 3 bases short, with 15 bases between. Germline V lookup: CDR1 ENHRY, CDR2 SYGVKD. CDR3 in amino acids: CAISDGQVRVYEQYF. The DNA of the CDR3 is TGTGCCATCAGTGACGGTCAAGTCAGAGTCTACGAGCAGTACTTC.

V gene TRBV12-3 or TRBV12-4 combines with J gene TRBJ1-1, with TRBD1 matching over 12 bases. V shed 6 bases, J shed 6 bases, and the junction held 5 bases outside the gene matches. CDR3 length: 14 residues. CDR3 in amino acids: CASRGQGANPEAFF. CDR3 sequence (DNA): TGTGCCAGCAGGGGACAGGGGGCAAACCCTGAAGCTTTCTTT.

In its sample, this clonotype was seen once. This chain uses TRBV10-3 with TRBJ1-2; no reliable D call. Between the trimmed V and J ends, which lost 2 bases and 4 bases, there was a span of 14 bases. Germline V gene lookup returns CDR1 ENHRY and CDR2 SYGVKD. This CDR3 is 15 amino acids long. DNA for the CDR3: TGTGCCATCAGTGAGAGTTCAGGACCCATCTATGGCTACACCTTC. It yields the protein CAISESSGPIYGYTF.

This chain connects TRBV6-5 to TRBJ1-1; D ambiguous. CDR1 is MNHEY, CDR2 SVGAGI, per germline. The CDR3 runs 14 residues. Trimming removed 2 bases at V and 5 bases at J, with 12 bases between. In DNA, the CDR3 is TGTGCCAGCAGTTACGGGGTCCGGGGTACTGAAGCTTTCTTT. This translates into CASSYGVRGTEAFF.

The rearrangement joins TRBV4-3 to TRBJ2-1, with D maybe TRBD2 (7 bases). From germline, CDR1 is LGHNA and CDR2 YSLEER. V lost 4 bases, J lost 4 bases, and 17 bases lay in between. The CDR3 loop spans 16 amino acids. CDR3 in amino acids: CASSREGGTPYNEQFF. The CDR3 DNA reads TGCGCCAGCAGCCGCGAGGGGGGGACTCCGTACAATGAGCAGTTCTTC.

This clonotype showed up just a few times. V and J are TRBV9 and TRBJ1-6, with 7 bases identical to TRBD1. The junction had 16 bases not matched to a gene; V was cut back by 4 bases and J by 9 bases. The CDR3 is 17 residues long. Germline loops: CDR1 SGDLS, CDR2 YYNGEE. The CDR3 DNA follows: TGTGCCAGCAGCATGAAGCCGGTGGACAGGTCTTTTTCACCCCTCCACTTT. It encodes CASSMKPVDRSFSPLHF.

This clonotype was seen more than once but under ten times. This sequence joins TRBV6-2 or TRBV6-3 and TRBJ2-5; unclear D gene. Germline V gene data show CDR1 as MNHEY and CDR2 as SVGEGT. The CDR3 consists of 15 residues. Trimming took 0 bases from V and 3 from J, leaving 11 bases between them. Here the CDR3 DNA reads TGTGCCAGCAGTTACTCATCAGGCCGGAAAGAGACCCAGTACTTC. Amino acid sequence: CASSYSSGRKETQYF.

This clonotype was seen only a few times. The chain combines TRBV6-1 with TRBJ1-5; 9 nucleotides match TRBD1. Trimming removed 6 bases from V and 3 bases from J; junction bases left unmatched: 6. Per germline, CDR1 MNHNS and CDR2 SASEGT. This CDR3 region has 15 residues. The CDR3 spells CASRMRDRDNQPQHF. CDR3 nucleotide sequence: TGTGCCAGCAGGATGCGGGACAGGGACAATCAGCCCCAGCATTTT.

V is TRBV3-1 and J is TRBJ2-7, with 9 bases aligning to TRBD1. Germline CDR1 and CDR2: LGHDT and YNNKEL (reference sequence). This CDR3 has 16 residues. V lost 6 bases to trimming and J lost 4 bases; unmatched junction nucleotides: 13. CDR3 in amino acids: CASRAGEGQGRYEQYF. The CDR3 region has the DNA TGTGCCAGCAGGGCAGGTGAAGGACAGGGGAGATACGAGCAGTACTTC.

The gene calls are TRBV5-1 and TRBJ2-1; no reliable D call. The germline V and J ends were trimmed by 3 bases and 3 bases, with 22 bases remaining between them. The CDR3 has 18 amino acids. Germline values: CDR1 SGHRS, CDR2 YFSETQ. The CDR3 reads CASSSAGDGALLYNEQFF. The CDR3 DNA reads as TGCGCCAGCAGCTCAGCAGGAGACGGCGCGTTACTCTACAATGAGCAGTTCTTC.

The chain joins TRBV28 to TRBJ2-6, with 7 bases matching TRBD1. The germline CDR1 and CDR2 sequences are MDHEN and SYDVKM. This CDR3 region has 17 residues. The J segment lost 2 bases and the V segment lost 5 bases, leaving 9 bases of the junction unmatched. CDR3 sequence reads: CASSLTGFGPGANVLTF. CDR3 in DNA: TGTGCCAGCAGTCTGACAGGGTTCGGGCCTGGGGCCAACGTCCTGACTTTC.